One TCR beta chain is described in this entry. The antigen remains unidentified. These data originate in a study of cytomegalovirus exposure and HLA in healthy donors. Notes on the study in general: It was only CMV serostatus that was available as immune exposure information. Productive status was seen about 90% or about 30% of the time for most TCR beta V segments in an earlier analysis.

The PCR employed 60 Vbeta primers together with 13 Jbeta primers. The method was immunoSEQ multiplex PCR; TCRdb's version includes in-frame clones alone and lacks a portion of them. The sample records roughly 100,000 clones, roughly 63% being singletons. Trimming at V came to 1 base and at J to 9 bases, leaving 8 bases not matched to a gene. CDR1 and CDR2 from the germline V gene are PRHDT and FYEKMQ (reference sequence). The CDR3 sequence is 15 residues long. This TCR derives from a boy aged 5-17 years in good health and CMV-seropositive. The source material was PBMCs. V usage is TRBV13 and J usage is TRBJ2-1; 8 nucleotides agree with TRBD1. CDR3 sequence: CASSLVQGVLVEQFF. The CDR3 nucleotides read TGTGCCAGCAGCTTAGTACAGGGGGTTTTGGTTGAGCAGTTCTTC.